The rows below give T cell receptor beta chains drawn from one sample of a study of metastatic and nonmetastatic thyroid tumors. Using MiXCR, TCRdb re-called clones from the PCR reads. Of roughly 41,000 clones in the sample, 15% to 20% were seen once. Sequencing was done on a sample of blood. These receptors all come from a female donor with papillary thyroid cancer or a benign thyroid nodule (not recorded which). Some clones in this sample may be carry-over from other donors' samples. The CDR3 runs from the conserved cysteine through the conserved F or W. D genes are given only for firm matches. Only part of the rows carry a size: once, few, many, or a class if the clone is expanded.

j_call d_call v_call clone_size cdr3_aa cdr3_nt
TRBJ2-3 NA TRBV20-1 many CSARLAPVTDTQYF TGCAGTGCTAGACTAGCGCCTGTCACAGATACGCAGTATTTT
TRBJ2-4 NA TRBV14 many CASSQGYREAKNIQYF TGTGCCAGCAGCCAAGGGTATAGGGAGGCCAAAAACATTCAGTACTTC
TRBJ1-6 NA TRBV3-1 many CASSLRGVNSPLHF TGTGCCAGCAGCCTAAGGGGAGTTAATTCACCCCTCCACTTT
TRBJ2-7 TRBD2 TRBV28 few CASRPAVTSGTYEQYF TGTGCCAGCAGGCCGGCCGTGACTAGCGGGACCTACGAGCAGTACTTC
TRBJ1-2 NA TRBV20-1 many CSARVTVNYGYTF TGCAGTGCTAGGGTGACGGTGAACTATGGCTACACCTTC
TRBJ2-5 TRBD2 TRBV19 many CASSREGRRETQYF TGTGCCAGTAGTAGGGAGGGACGGAGGGAGACCCAGTACTTC
TRBJ2-3 NA TRBV20-1 many CSAQISSTDTQYF TGCAGTGCCCAGATCTCGAGCACAGATACGCAGTATTTT
TRBJ2-1 NA TRBV14 NA CASSQVGYLNEQFF TGTGCCAGCAGCCAAGTAGGGTACCTCAATGAGCAGTTCTTC
TRBJ2-7 NA TRBV11-2 many CASSLGRVYEQYF TGTGCCAGCAGCTTAGGCCGGGTCTACGAGCAGTACTTC
TRBJ2-1 NA TRBV12-3/TRBV12-4 many CASFGGGANEQFF TGTGCCAGCTTCGGAGGGGGAGCCAATGAGCAGTTCTTC
TRBJ2-1 TRBD2 TRBV13 many CASSFPRGGQNEQFF TGTGCCAGCAGCTTTCCCCGCGGGGGGCAGAATGAGCAGTTCTTC
TRBJ1-3 NA TRBV11-2 many CASSGSLGGNTIYF TGTGCCAGCAGTGGATCGTTGGGTGGAAACACCATATATTTT
TRBJ1-3 NA TRBV20-1 many CSARDAVGNTIYF TGCAGTGCTCGAGACGCAGTTGGAAACACCATATATTTT
TRBJ1-3 NA TRBV27 NA CARSRIYGNTIYF TGTGCCAGATCGCGTATCTATGGAAACACCATATATTTT
TRBJ1-5 NA TRBV4-1 NA CASSQERVQGNQPQHF TGCGCCAGCAGCCAAGAGAGGGTGCAGGGTAATCAGCCCCAGCATTTT
TRBJ2-1 TRBD2 TRBV30 NA CAWSGSGTIDFNEQFF TGTGCCTGGAGTGGGTCCGGGACTATCGATTTCAATGAGCAGTTCTTC
TRBJ2-1 TRBD1 TRBV20-1 many CSAQDRAPYNEQFF TGCAGTGCTCAAGACAGGGCCCCCTACAATGAGCAGTTCTTC
TRBJ2-2 TRBD1 TRBV27 many CASSTGTANTGELFF TGTGCCAGCAGCACCGGGACAGCGAACACCGGGGAGCTGTTTTTT
TRBJ2-1 TRBD2 TRBV27 NA CASSLRRAGGDNEQFF TGTGCCAGCAGTTTACGGCGGGCGGGAGGAGACAATGAGCAGTTCTTC
TRBJ2-2 NA TRBV5-1 NA CASSLYSNTGELFF TGCGCCAGCAGCTTGTACAGTAACACCGGGGAGCTGTTTTTT
TRBJ1-2 TRBD1 TRBV20-1 many CSATDRVYGYTF TGCAGTGCTACAGACAGGGTCTATGGCTACACCTTC
TRBJ2-7 TRBD2 TRBV5-6 many CASSLAGREASYEQYF TGTGCCAGCAGCTTAGCCGGGCGGGAGGCCTCCTACGAGCAGTACTTC
TRBJ2-7 NA TRBV27 many CASSFGTAAYEQYF TGTGCCAGCAGTTTCGGTACAGCCGCCTACGAGCAGTACTTC
TRBJ1-3 TRBD1 TRBV9 many CASTGGAGGAEYGNTIYF TGTGCCAGCACCGGGGGGGCAGGGGGCGCCGAATATGGAAACACCATATATTTT
TRBJ1-2 TRBD1 TRBV6-5 many CASRTNLYSTGGRDGYTF TGTGCCAGCAGGACGAATTTGTATTCGACAGGGGGCCGAGATGGCTACACCTTC
TRBJ1-1 TRBD1 TRBV20-1 many CSARGGRGRTEAFF TGCAGTGCTCGCGGGGGCAGGGGGCGGACTGAAGCTTTCTTT
TRBJ2-1 NA TRBV6-1 many CASSRTFDPSYNEQFF TGTGCCAGCAGCCGGACTTTCGATCCCTCCTACAATGAGCAGTTCTTC
TRBJ2-1 TRBD1 TRBV5-4 many CASSLNSGQEVDEQFF TGTGCCAGCAGCTTAAATTCGGGACAGGAGGTCGATGAGCAGTTCTTC
TRBJ2-2 TRBD1 TRBV5-1 many CASSLEGRGLAGELFF TGCGCCAGCAGCTTGGAAGGCAGGGGGCTAGCCGGGGAGCTGTTTTTT
TRBJ1-5 NA TRBV6-1 medium-sized CASSDIGSQPQHF TGTGCCAGCAGTGATATAGGGAGTCAGCCCCAGCATTTT
TRBJ2-7 TRBD1 TRBV29-1 many CSVEGQVDEQYF TGCAGCGTTGAGGGACAGGTGGACGAGCAGTACTTC
TRBJ1-1 NA TRBV29-1 many CSVSKDGGNTEAFF TGCAGCGTTTCTAAGGACGGAGGGAACACTGAAGCTTTCTTT
TRBJ2-7 NA TRBV6-1 medium-sized CATSVGLESYEQYF TGTGCCACCAGTGTCGGACTGGAAAGTTACGAGCAGTACTTC